This TCR beta chain appears in the sequencing data of a study of regulatory T cells in long-lasting Graves disease. Across the whole study: Antithyroid drugs had been taken by newly diagnosed Graves' patients for under 3 months.

Assembly of TCR beta libraries relied on iRepertoire HTBI primers together with Arm-PCR of CDR3 regions. TCRdb fed the multiplex PCR reads into MiXCR, producing one record per CDR3 protein. The table records 400,000 to 650,000 distinct CDR3 sequences, approximately 16% of them present only once. This clonotype was seen a handful of times. Time point noted: newly diagnosed GD, antithyroid drugs for less than 3 months. Following extraction of RNA from PBMCs, that RNA was used to make the TCR library. EDTA tubes were used for drawing around 9 milliliters of peripheral blood. Trimming pared 5 bases from V and 7 bases from J, leaving 14 bases between. The CDR3 length is 14 residues. The V gene's germline CDR1 is LNHDA and CDR2 SQIVND (reference sequence). These data also formed part of another study, on T cells in Graves' hyperthyroidism and ophthalmopathy. From that second work: When the TCR CDR3 underwent first-round RT-PCR, the HTBI primer set was used.

This rearrangement joins TRBV19 to TRBJ1-4, with a possible D match to TRBD1 (6 bases). The receptor's source is a woman aged 35 to 59 with Graves disease. The specimen comprised peripheral blood mononuclear cells (PBMCs), sampled at new diagnosis, from a patient treated with antithyroid drugs. The CDR3, as DNA: TGTGCCAGTAGTCTTACAGGGTCCCGTGAAAAACTGTTTTTT. This encodes CASSLTGSREKLFF.